These T cell receptor beta chains were read from a single sample in a study of human versus mouse CDR3 diversity and MHC coevolution. Generated by immunoSEQ multiplex PCR, the TCRdb table keeps only in-frame clones and is missing some. Of 50,000 to 65,000 clones in the sample, about 93% are singletons; the top ten hold about 19%. Sequencing input: naive CD4+ T cells from blood. The receptors originated from a person in their sixties in good health. CDR3s include the opening cysteine and the closing phenylalanine or tryptophan. A D gene is named only where the DNA matches it firmly. The size entry is marked missing in some rows and otherwise reads once, few, many or a size class.

>-|TRBD1|TRBJ1-3|TRBV6-6
TGTGCCAGCAGCCTTTCCGGGACAGAAGGAAACACCATATATTTT
CASSLSGTEGNTIYF
>-|-|TRBJ2-7|TRBV18
TGTGCCAGCTCACCGGCCGACAGCTCCTACGAGCAGTACTTC
CASSPADSSYEQYF
>-|TRBD2|TRBJ2-5|TRBV6-5
TGTGCCAGCAGTTACGTAGCGGGAGTAGAGACCCAGTACTTC
CASSYVAGVETQYF
>few|TRBD1|TRBJ1-3|TRBV19
TGTGCCAGTAAGGAGACAGGGACTGGAAACACCATATATTTT
CASKETGTGNTIYF
>-|-|TRBJ1-1|TRBV25-1
TGTGCCAGCAGTGAAGGAGGTCCAGTGAGGACTGAAGCTTTCTTT
CASSEGGPVRTEAFF
>-|TRBD2|TRBJ2-7|TRBV27
TGTGCCAGCAGTCCAAGCGGGACCCACTACGAGCAGTACTTC
CASSPSGTHYEQYF
>-|-|TRBJ2-4|TRBV15
TGTGCCACCAGCAGAGCTCGGGGGGCGAGCGTTGGCCCCCAGTACTTC
CATSRARGASVGPQYF
>-|-|TRBJ2-2|TRBV7-7
TGTGCCAGCAGCATCGACAGAAACACCGGGGAGCTGTTTTTT
CASSIDRNTGELFF
>-|-|TRBJ1-3|TRBV11-2
TGTGCCAGCAGCCTCCGCGGGGAAGGGTCTGGAAACACCATATATTTT
CASSLRGEGSGNTIYF
>-|TRBD1|TRBJ2-7|TRBV18
TGTGCCAGCTCACCGACCGGGACAGGGACCTACGAGCAGTACTTC
CASSPTGTGTYEQYF
>-|-|TRBJ2-3|TRBV19
TGTGCCAGTAGTATTGAGACAGGTAGGACGCAGTATTTT
CASSIETGRTQYF
>-|TRBD2|TRBJ2-3|TRBV6-4
TGTGCCAGCAGTGAGGCGGGAGTGGGCACAGATACGCAGTATTTT
CASSEAGVGTDTQYF
>-|-|TRBJ2-1|TRBV9
TGTGCCAGCAGCGTAGAACTATCAAGTCACTACAATGAGCAGTTCTTC
CASSVELSSHYNEQFF
>-|TRBD2|TRBJ2-7|TRBV11-2
TGTGCCAGCAGCCCCCCGGCGGGAGGGACCTACGAGCAGTACTTC
CASSPPAGGTYEQYF
>-|TRBD2|TRBJ2-3|TRBV11-2
TGTGCCAGCAGCGCGTATAGCGGGACCGCCTTCGGTACGCAGTATTTT
CASSAYSGTAFGTQYF
>-|TRBD1|TRBJ1-2|TRBV19
TGTGCCAGTAGTGCCCGGGGGGGCAGGGACAGTGATGGCTACACCTTC
CASSARGGRDSDGYTF
>-|TRBD2|TRBJ2-2|TRBV5-1
TGCGCCAGCAGCTTGTATCCTAGCGGGGTGGGGAACACCGGGGAGCTGTTTTTT
CASSLYPSGVGNTGELFF
>-|TRBD1|TRBJ2-7|TRBV19
TGTGCCAGTAGTATTTCCGGGACAGGGGACTACGAGCAGTACTTC
CASSISGTGDYEQYF
>-|-|TRBJ2-6|TRBV7-6
TGTGCCAGCAGTCGAGCTGGGGCCAACGTCCTGACTTTC
CASSRAGANVLTF
>-|TRBD2|TRBJ2-7|TRBV5-4
TGTGCCAGCAGCGCTCCCGTGGGAGGGCCAGGGGAGCAGTACTTC
CASSAPVGGPGEQYF
>-|TRBD1|TRBJ2-7|TRBV19
TGTGCCAGTAGTTTACCGGGACAGGCGCTCTACGAGCAGTACTTC
CASSLPGQALYEQYF
>-|-|TRBJ2-2|TRBV6-4
TGTGCCAGCAGTGACTCCGGGGGGCGCGGGACCGGGGAGCTGTTTTTT
CASSDSGGRGTGELFF
>once|-|TRBJ2-7|TRBV6-1
TGTGCCAGCAGTGACCAGGGGATCTACGAGCAGTACTTC
CASSDQGIYEQYF
>once|TRBD1|TRBJ2-2|TRBV19
TGTGCCAGTAGTCCAACAGGGGAAACCGGGGAGCTGTTTTTT
CASSPTGETGELFF
>-|-|TRBJ1-6|TRBV11-3
TGTGCCAGCAGCCAACAAAATTCACCCCTCCACTTT
CASSQQNSPLHF
>-|-|TRBJ1-3|TRBV7-8
TGTGCCAGCAGCACAGAAGGGAGCTCTGGAAACACCATATATTTT
CASSTEGSSGNTIYF